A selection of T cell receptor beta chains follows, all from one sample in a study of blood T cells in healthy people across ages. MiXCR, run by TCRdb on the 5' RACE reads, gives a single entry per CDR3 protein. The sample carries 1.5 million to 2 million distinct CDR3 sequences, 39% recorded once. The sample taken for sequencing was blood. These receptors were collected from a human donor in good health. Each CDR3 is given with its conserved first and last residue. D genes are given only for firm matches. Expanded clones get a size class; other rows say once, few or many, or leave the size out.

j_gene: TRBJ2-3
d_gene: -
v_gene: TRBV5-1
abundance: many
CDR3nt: TGTGCCAGCAGCTTAGGGACTAGCACAGATACGCAGTATTTT
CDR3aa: CASSLGTSTDTQYF

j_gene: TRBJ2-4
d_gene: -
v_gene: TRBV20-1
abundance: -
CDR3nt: TGCAGTGCTAGAGATCGGGATGCCTACGAGCGGTACTTC
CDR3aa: CSARDRDAYERYF

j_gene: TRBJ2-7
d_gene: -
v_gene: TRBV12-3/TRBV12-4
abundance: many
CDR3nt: TGTGCCAGCAGTCAGTCGCAGGGCTACGAGCAGTACTTC
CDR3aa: CASSQSQGYEQYF

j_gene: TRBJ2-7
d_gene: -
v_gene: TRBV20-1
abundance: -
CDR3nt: TGCAATGCTCGAAAAGGGGCAGACTACGAGCAGTACTTC
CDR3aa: CNARKGADYEQYF

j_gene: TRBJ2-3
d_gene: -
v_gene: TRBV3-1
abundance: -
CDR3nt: TGTGCCAGCAGCCAAGATTGGATTTACGCACATTCCTTAGATACGCAGTATTTT
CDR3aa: CASSQDWIYAHSLDTQYF

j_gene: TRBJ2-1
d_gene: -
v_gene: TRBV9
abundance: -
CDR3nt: TGTGCCAGCAGCGTAGAGACTAGCTACAATGAGCAGTTCTTC
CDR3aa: CASSVETSYNEQFF

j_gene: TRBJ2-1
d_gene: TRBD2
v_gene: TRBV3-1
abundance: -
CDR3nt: TGTGCCAGCAGACCCGGACTAGCGGGGGTTCACTCCTACAATGAGCAGTTCTTC
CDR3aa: CASRPGLAGVHSYNEQFF

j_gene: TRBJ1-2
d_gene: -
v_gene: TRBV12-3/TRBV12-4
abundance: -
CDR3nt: TGTGCCAGCAGTTTAGGGCAGGGACGTCCAGTGGGCTATGGCTACACCTTC
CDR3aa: CASSLGQGRPVGYGYTF

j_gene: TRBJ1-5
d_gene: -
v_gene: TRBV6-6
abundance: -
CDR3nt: TGTGCCAGCAGTTACTCCGAGGGTTACACGAATCAGCCCCAGCATTTT
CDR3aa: CASSYSEGYTNQPQHF

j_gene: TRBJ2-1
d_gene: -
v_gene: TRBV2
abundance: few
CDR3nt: TGTGCCAGCAACCGGGACCCCTACAATGAGCAGTTCTTC
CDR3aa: CASNRDPYNEQFF

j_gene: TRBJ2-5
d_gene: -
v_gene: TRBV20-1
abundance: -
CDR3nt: TGCAGTGCTAGAGATCAATGGGGGTTTAGAGGGCAGTACTTC
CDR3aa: CSARDQWGFRGQYF

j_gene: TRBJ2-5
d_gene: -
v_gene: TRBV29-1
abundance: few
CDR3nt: TGCAGCGTCCCGTCTGGGACCCAGTACTTC
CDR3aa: CSVPSGTQYF

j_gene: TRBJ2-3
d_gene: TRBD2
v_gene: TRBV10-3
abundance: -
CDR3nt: TGTGCCATCAGTGATTGGCTTAGGGCGGGGGGCCTGTTGATCACAGATACGCAGTATTTT
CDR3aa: CAISDWLRAGGLLITDTQYF

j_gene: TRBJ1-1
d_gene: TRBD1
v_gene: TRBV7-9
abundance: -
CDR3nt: TGTGCCAGCAGTACCGGGACAGATATGAAGGACACTGAAGCTTTCTTT
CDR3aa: CASSTGTDMKDTEAFF

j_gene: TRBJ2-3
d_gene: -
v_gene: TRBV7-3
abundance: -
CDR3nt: TGTGCCAGCAGCTCCCCTGGGGGGGCCTTCGGCACAGATACGCAGTATTTT
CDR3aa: CASSSPGGAFGTDTQYF

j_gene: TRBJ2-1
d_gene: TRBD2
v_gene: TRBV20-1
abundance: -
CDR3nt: TGCAGTGCTAGAGTGGGACTAGTCGTTTACAATGAGGAGTTCTTC
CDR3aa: CSARVGLVVYNEEFF

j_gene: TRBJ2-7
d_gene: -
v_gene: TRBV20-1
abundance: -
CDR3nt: TGCAGTGCTAGAAAGGGGTCCCTCTACGAGCAGTACTTC
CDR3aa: CSARKGSLYEQYF

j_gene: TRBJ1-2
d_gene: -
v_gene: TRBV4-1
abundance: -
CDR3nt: TGCGCCAGCAGCCAAGCCCGGAGAAGCTATGGCTACACCTTC
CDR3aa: CASSQARRSYGYTF

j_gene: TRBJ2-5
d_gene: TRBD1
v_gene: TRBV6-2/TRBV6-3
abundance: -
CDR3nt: TGTGCCAGCAGTGGCCGGGACAGGGGGATTGAGGAGCAGTACTTC
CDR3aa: CASSGRDRGIEEQYF

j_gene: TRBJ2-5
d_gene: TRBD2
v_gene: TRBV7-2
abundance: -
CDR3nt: TGTGCCAGCAGCTTGAATCAGCGGGGGGAAGAGACCCAGTACTTC
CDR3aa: CASSLNQRGEETQYF

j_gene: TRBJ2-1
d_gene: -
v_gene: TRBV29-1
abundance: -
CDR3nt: TGCAGCGCTGACAGGTCTAATGAGCAGGTCTTC
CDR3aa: CSADRSNEQVF

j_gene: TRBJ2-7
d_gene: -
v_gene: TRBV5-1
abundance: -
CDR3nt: TGCGCCAGCAGCTTACCAGGGTCGCCGGAGCAGTACTTC
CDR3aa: CASSLPGSPEQYF

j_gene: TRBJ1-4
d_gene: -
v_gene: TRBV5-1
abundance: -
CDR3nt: TGCGCCAGCAGCTTGGAACAGGAAGGCGAAAAACTGTTTTTT
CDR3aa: CASSLEQEGEKLFF

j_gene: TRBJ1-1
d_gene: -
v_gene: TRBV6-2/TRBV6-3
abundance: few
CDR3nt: TGTGCCAGCGGGGGCAGGGGCCGAGACACTGAAGCTTTCTTT
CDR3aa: CASGGRGRDTEAFF

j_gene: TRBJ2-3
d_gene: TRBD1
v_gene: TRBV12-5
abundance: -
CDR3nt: TGTGCTAGTGGCGGACAGGGAGGCACAGATACGCAGTATTTT
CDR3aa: CASGGQGGTDTQYF

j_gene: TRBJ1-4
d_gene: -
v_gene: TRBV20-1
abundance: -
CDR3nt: TGCAGTGGAAGGGACCGACTGCGAGAAAAACTGTTTTTT
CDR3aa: CSGRDRLREKLFF

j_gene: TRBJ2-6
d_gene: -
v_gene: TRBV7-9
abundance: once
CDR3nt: TGTGCCAGCAGCCCCCCTCTTTTTGTAGGGGGGGCTGGGGCCAACGTCCTGACTTTC
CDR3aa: CASSPPLFVGGAGANVLTF

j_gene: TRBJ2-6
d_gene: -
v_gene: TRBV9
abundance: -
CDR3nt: TGTGTCAGCAGCGTCTCTGGGGCCAACGTCCTGACTTTC
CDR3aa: CVSSVSGANVLTF

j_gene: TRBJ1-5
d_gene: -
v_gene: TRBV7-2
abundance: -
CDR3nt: TGTGCCAGCAGCTTACGGGGAGGGATGGGTCAGCCCCAGCATTTT
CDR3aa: CASSLRGGMGQPQHF

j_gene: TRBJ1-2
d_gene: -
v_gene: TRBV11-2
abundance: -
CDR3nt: TGTGCCAGCAGCTTTTCGGGAGGAGACCATGGCTACACCTTC
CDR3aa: CASSFSGGDHGYTF

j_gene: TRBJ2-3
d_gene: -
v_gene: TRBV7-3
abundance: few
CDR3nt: TGTGCCAGCAGCTTAAACGGCGGAGGGGTGGGGTCCACAGATACGCAGTATTTT
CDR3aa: CASSLNGGGVGSTDTQYF

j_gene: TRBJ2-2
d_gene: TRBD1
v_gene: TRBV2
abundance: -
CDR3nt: TGTGCCAGCGACAGGGGCCTAAACACCGGGGAGCTGTTTTTT
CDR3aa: CASDRGLNTGELFF

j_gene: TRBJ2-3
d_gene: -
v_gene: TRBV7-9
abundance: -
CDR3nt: TGTGCCAGCAGCCCGGCAGGGACTGCAGATACGCAGTATTTT
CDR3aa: CASSPAGTADTQYF

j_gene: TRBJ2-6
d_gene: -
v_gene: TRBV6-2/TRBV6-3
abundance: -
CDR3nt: TGTGCCAGCAGCCCCATCCGGGGGGCGTTCTTTGGGGCCAACGTCCTGACTTTC
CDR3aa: CASSPIRGAFFGANVLTF

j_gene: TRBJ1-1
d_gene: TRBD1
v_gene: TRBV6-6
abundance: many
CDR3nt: TGTGCCAGCAGTACACGGACAGGGTTCGCTGAAGCTTTCTTT
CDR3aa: CASSTRTGFAEAFF

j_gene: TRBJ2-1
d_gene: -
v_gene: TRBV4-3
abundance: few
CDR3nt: TGCGCCAGCAGCCAAGGGTTGCGGCTTAACTCCTACAATGAGCAGTTCTTC
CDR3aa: CASSQGLRLNSYNEQFF

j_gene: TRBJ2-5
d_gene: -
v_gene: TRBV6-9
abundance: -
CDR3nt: TGTGCCAGCAGTTATTATACCCGACTGGGAGAGACCCAGTACTTC
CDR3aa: CASSYYTRLGETQYF